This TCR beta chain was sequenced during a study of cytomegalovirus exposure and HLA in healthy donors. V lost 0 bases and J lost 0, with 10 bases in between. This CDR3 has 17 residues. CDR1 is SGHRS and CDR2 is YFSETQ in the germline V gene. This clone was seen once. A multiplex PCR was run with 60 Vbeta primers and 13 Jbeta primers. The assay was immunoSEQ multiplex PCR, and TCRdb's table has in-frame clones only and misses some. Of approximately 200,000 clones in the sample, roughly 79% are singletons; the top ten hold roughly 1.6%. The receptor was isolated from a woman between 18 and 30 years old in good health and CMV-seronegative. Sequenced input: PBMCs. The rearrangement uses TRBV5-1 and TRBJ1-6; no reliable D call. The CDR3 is CASSLVDSSSYNSPLHF. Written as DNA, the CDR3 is TGCGCCAGCAGCTTGGTCGATTCGAGCTCCTATAATTCACCCCTCCACTTT. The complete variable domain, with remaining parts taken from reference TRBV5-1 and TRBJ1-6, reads KAGVTQTPRYLIKTRGQQVTLSCSPISGHRSVSWYQQTPGQGLQFLFEYFSETQRNKGNFPGRFSGRQFSNSRSEMNVSTLELGDSALYLCASSLVDSSSYNSPLHFGNGTRLTVT.